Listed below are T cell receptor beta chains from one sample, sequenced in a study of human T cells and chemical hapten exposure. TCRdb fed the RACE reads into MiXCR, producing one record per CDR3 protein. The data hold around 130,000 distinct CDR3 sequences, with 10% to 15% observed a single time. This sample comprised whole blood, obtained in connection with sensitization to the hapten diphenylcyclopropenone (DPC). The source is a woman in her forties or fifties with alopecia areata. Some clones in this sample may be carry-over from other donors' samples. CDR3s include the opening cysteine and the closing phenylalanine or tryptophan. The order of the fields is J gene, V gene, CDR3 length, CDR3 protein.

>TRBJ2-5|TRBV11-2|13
CASSSDRGETQYF
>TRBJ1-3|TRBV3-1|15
CASSQAGGIGNTIYF
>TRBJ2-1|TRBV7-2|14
CASSRLAGYNEQFF
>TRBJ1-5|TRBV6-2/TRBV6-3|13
CASLDKSNQPQHF
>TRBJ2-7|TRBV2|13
CASSADRVSEQYF
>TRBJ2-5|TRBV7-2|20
CASRLLGAKERGRPLGTQYF
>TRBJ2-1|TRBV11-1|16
CASSLGRDSSYNEQFF
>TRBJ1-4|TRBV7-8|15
CASSRGRATNEKLFF
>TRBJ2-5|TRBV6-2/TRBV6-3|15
CASSTLTGGQGTQYF
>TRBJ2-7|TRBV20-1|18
CSARDPISGRPSTYEQYF
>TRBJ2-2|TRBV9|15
CASSFGSQGTGELFF
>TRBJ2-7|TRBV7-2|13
CASSLSGGGEQYF
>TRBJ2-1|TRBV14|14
CASSRNLAGERQFF
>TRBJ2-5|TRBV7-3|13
CASSPRTGETQYF
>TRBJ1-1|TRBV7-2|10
CASSLAEAFF
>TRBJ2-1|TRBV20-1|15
CSARGRERRGNEQFF
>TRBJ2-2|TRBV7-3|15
CASSLGTGYTGELFF
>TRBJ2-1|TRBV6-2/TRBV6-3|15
CASRQTSGRGNEQFF
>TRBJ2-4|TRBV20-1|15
CSATTSGNVKNIQYF
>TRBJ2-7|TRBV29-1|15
CSVASLAGAGGEQYF
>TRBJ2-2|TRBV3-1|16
CASSQVGGLGTGELFF
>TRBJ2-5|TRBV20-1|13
CSARDRRGQLEYF
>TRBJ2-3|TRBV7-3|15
CASSLMGTVPDTQYF